Listed here are 31 T cell receptor beta chains from one sample, sequenced in a study of blood T cell repertoires in COVID-19 (dated by TCRdb to the early 2020s). The library was made by the immunoSEQ multiplex PCR assay. TCRdb's version of the immuneACCESS table is confined to in-frame rearrangements and falls short of the full clone set. An unresolved V gene accounts for under half of the shortfall where checked; the remainder is of unknown origin. The table for this sample lists over 85,000 clones; under 85% of them were counted only once. Around 12% of the sample is taken by the ten largest. Sequenced: peripheral blood. The receptors shown here come from a human donor in a cohort sampled during active COVID-19.

This chain uses TRBV7-9 with TRBJ2-5, with 9 bases lining up with TRBD1. CDR1 is SEHNR and CDR2 is FQNEAQ in the germline V gene (reference sequence). V shed 2 bases, J shed 5 bases, and the junction held 18 bases outside the gene matches. The CDR3 runs to 19 residues. The chain's CDR3 is CASSLPSPEQGAVWETQYF. CDR3 DNA sequence: TGTGCCAGCAGCTTACCTTCCCCAGAACAGGGGGCGGTGTGGGAGACCCAGTACTTC.

This chain links TRBV2 with TRBJ1-2; D gene unclear. Germline V gene data show CDR1 as SNHLY and CDR2 as FYNNEI. Trimming shortened V by 6 bases and J by 3 bases, and 11 bases separated the two germline ends. The CDR3 consists of 13 residues. The CDR3 nucleotides are TGTGCCAGCAGCGAGGATGGAGACTATGGCTACACCTTC. Translated: CASSEDGDYGYTF.

V and J are TRBV5-1 and TRBJ2-7; D perhaps matches TRBD1 (5 bases). The germline V and J ends were trimmed by 1 base and 5 bases, with 13 bases remaining between them. This CDR3 contains 14 residues. CDR1 and CDR2 from the germline V gene are SGHRS and YFSETQ. CDR3 residues: CASSLLWKGHEQYF. The CDR3 DNA reads as TGCGCCAGCAGCTTGTTGTGGAAGGGGCACGAGCAGTACTTC.

The sample holds one count of this clone. The V gene is TRBV19, the J gene TRBJ2-1, with a tentative D call TRBD2 (5 bases). V shed 1 base and J shed 7 bases, with 17 bases lying between them. The CDR3 totals 16 residues. From germline, CDR1 is LNHDA and CDR2 SQIVND (reference sequence). CDR3 sequence: CASSIGWEFNRNEQFF. In nucleotides, the CDR3 is TGTGCCAGTAGTATAGGGTGGGAGTTTAATAGGAATGAGCAGTTCTTC.

V and J are TRBV7-9 and TRBJ2-5; D is ambiguous. Germline V gene lookup returns CDR1 SEHNR and CDR2 FQNEAQ (reference sequence). This CDR3 comprises 16 residues. V was pared by 3 bases and J by 4 bases, with 18 bases between. CDR3 DNA: TGTGCCAGCAGCTTTCCTGCAATCACACCCTCAGAGACCCAGTACTTC. Translating gives CASSFPAITPSETQYF.

This rearrangement joins TRBV6-2 or TRBV6-3 to TRBJ1-2; possibly TRBD1 for D (6 bases). V was cut by 4 bases and J by 2 bases, with 14 bases left in between. Looked up from germline, CDR1 is MNHEY and CDR2 is SVGEGT. CDR3 length equals 15 residues. The CDR3: CASSFARTANYGYTF. The CDR3 DNA follows: TGTGCCAGCAGTTTCGCCCGGACAGCAAACTATGGCTACACCTTC.

The table lists this clone with a few counts. This chain joins TRBV12-3 or TRBV12-4 and TRBJ1-1; the D is unclear. V gave up 8 bases and J gave up 3 bases, with 10 bases separating them. The CDR3 contains 12 residues. CDR3 sequence (DNA): TGTGCCAGCCGCAGGCGGGACACTGAAGCTTTCTTT. It is translated as CASRRRDTEAFF.

This chain connects TRBV9 to TRBJ1-3; no clear D gene. CDR3 size: 16 residues. From germline, CDR1 is SGDLS and CDR2 YYNGEE. V lost 3 bases and J 3 bases, leaving 16 bases between the germline ends. The CDR3, as DNA: TGTGCCAGCAGCGCCTACCCAAAGCCTGGTGGAAACACCATATATTTT. It codes for CASSAYPKPGGNTIYF.

The chain links TRBV29-1 to TRBJ2-1; TRBD1 matches 7 bases. Per germline, CDR1 SQVTM and CDR2 ANQGSEA. This CDR3 is built from 16 residues. Germline trimming cut 2 bases from V and 0 bases from J; bases unmatched to any gene: 7. The CDR3 sequence is CSVESQQGTSYNEQFF. The DNA of the CDR3 is TGCAGCGTTGAAAGTCAACAGGGGACCTCCTACAATGAGCAGTTCTTC.

CDR3 in DNA: TGCGCCAGCAGCCAAGGGACAGGTTATTCTGGGGCCAACGTCCTGACTTTC. This gives the protein CASSQGTGYSGANVLTF. The chain joins TRBV4-3 to TRBJ2-6; TRBD1 agrees at 7 bases. CDR1 and CDR2 from the germline V gene are LGHNA and YSLEER. The J segment lost 1 base and the V segment lost 1 base, leaving 4 bases of the junction unmatched. The CDR3 spans 17 residues.

The chain recombines TRBV7-2 with TRBJ2-3; 7 positions match TRBD2. This CDR3 is built from 18 residues. Per the germline V gene, CDR1 is SGHTA and CDR2 is FQGNSA. V lost 0 bases, J lost 2 bases, and 11 bases stayed unmatched. Here the CDR3 reads CASSLAPLVGGDTDTQYF. Here the CDR3 DNA reads TGTGCCAGCAGCTTAGCTCCGTTGGTGGGGGGGGACACAGATACGCAGTATTTT. Together with reference TRBV7-2 and TRBJ2-3, the CDR3 gives the full variable domain: GAGVSQSPSNKVTEKGKDVELRCDPISGHTALYWYRQSLGQGLEFLIYFQGNSAPDKSGLPSDRFSAERTGGSVSTLTIQRTQQEDSAVYLCASSLAPLVGGDTDTQYFGPGTRLTVL.

The chain links TRBV9 to TRBJ1-3, with 7 bases matching TRBD1. The CDR3 loop spans 13 amino acids. The V gene's germline CDR1 is SGDLS and CDR2 YYNGEE. V gave up 4 bases and J gave up 8 bases; unmatched junction bases: 6. The CDR3 protein is CASSQGGRDTIYF. In nucleotides, the CDR3 is TGTGCCAGCAGCCAAGGGGGCAGGGACACCATATATTTT.

V usage is TRBV7-3 and J usage is TRBJ1-2; TRBD1 agrees at 7 bases. Germline V gene sequence: CDR1 SGHTA, CDR2 FQGTGA. This CDR3 spans 18 amino acids. J lost 2 bases, V lost 1 base, and 13 bases had no gene match. The CDR3 sequence: CASSLNGWGQSPNYGYTF. The DNA for the CDR3 is TGTGCCAGCAGCTTAAACGGCTGGGGACAGAGCCCGAACTATGGCTACACCTTC.

The V gene is TRBV1, the J gene TRBJ2-3; TRBD1 is the table's D call, not checked against the DNA. TRBV1 is shown as a pseudogene. The CDR3 is made up of 16 amino acids. The CDR3 nucleotides are TGCACCAGCAGCCAACCAGGACAGGGCTGGGGAGATACGCAGTATTTT. It specifies CTSSQPGQGWGDTQYF.

The V and J genes are TRBV7-2 and TRBJ2-3, with 9 bases aligning to TRBD2. Germline V lookup: CDR1 SGHTA, CDR2 FQGNSA. The ends lost 4 bases at V and 2 bases at J; junction bases unmatched: 1. The CDR3 consists of 14 residues. CDR3 in DNA: TGTGCCAGCAGCTCTAGCGGGAACACAGATACGCAGTATTTT. Amino acids: CASSSSGNTDTQYF.

Turning to this clone: Mismatch with germline at one junction end may stem from a read error. The chain has TRBV2 and TRBJ2-4; 9 positions match TRBD1. CDR1 SNHLY and CDR2 FYNNEI come from the germline V gene. This CDR3 has 15 amino acids. The DNA for the CDR3 is TGTGCCAGCAGTGACGGGCGATACGGGACAGGGAAAAAAAACTTC. Residues: CASSDGRYGTGKKNF. The variable domain in full, completed from reference TRBV2 and TRBJ2-4, reads EPEVTQTPSHQVTQMGQEVILRCVPISNHLYFYWYRQILGQKVEFLVSFYNNEISEKSEIFDDQFSVERPDGSNFTLKIRSTKLEDSAMYFCASSDGRYGTGKKNFGAGTRLSVL.

This chain links TRBV28 with TRBJ1-5, with 8 bases lining up with TRBD1. Unmatched junction bases numbered 0, after V lost 6 bases and J lost 2 bases. CDR3 length: 13 amino acids. Germline V gene sequence: CDR1 MDHEN, CDR2 SYDVKM. CDR3 sequence reads: CASRGQGNQPQHF. CDR3 coding DNA: TGTGCCAGCAGGGGACAGGGCAATCAGCCCCAGCATTTT.

The chain joins TRBV7-6 to TRBJ2-2; 8 bases are shared with TRBD2. Germline CDR1 reads SGHVS; CDR2 reads FNYEAQ. This CDR3 region has 16 residues. V lost 6 bases, J lost 8 bases, and 14 bases stayed unmatched. The CDR3 DNA reads TGTGCCAGCAGTCATCAAGCGGGAGTGGGAGTTGGGGAGCTGTTTTTT. Protein product: CASSHQAGVGVGELFF.

The genes are TRBV18 and TRBJ2-3, with 10 bases lining up with TRBD2. V lost 3 bases, J lost 4 bases, and 4 bases stayed unmatched. Germline CDR1 reads KGHSH; CDR2 reads LQKENI. The length of the CDR3 is 15 residues. CDR3 nucleotide sequence: TGTGCCAGCTCACCGCTAGCGGGGGAGCCAGATACGCAGTATTTT. Its translation: CASSPLAGEPDTQYF.

This sequence joins TRBV30 and TRBJ1-3, with 7 bases that match TRBD1. Per the germline V gene, CDR1 is GTSNPN and CDR2 is SVGIG (reference sequence). With 3 bases clipped from V and 5 bases from J, the junction kept 7 bases outside the gene matches. The CDR3 consists of 14 residues. For the CDR3, the DNA is TGTGCCTGGAGAAGACAGGGATTTCGAAACACCATATATTTT. This encodes CAWRRQGFRNTIYF.

This chain connects TRBV5-1 to TRBJ2-3, with 13 bases aligning to TRBD2. This CDR3 comprises 16 residues. The trim removed 3 bases at V and 7 bases at J, leaving 8 bases unmatched. Germline assignment: CDR1 SGHRS and CDR2 YFSETQ. The CDR3 region is CASSSATSGRLNTQYF. Here the CDR3 DNA reads TGCGCCAGCAGCTCGGCGACTAGCGGGAGGTTGAATACGCAGTATTTT.

The chain is built from TRBV6-2 or TRBV6-3 and TRBJ2-2, with 7 bases matching TRBD2. The CDR3 consists of 16 residues. Germline trimming cut 5 bases from V and 6 bases from J; bases unmatched to any gene: 12. CDR1 MNHEY and CDR2 SVGEGT come from the germline V gene. The CDR3 region is CASSAELARRAGELFF. CDR3 in DNA: TGTGCCAGCAGTGCGGAACTAGCGCGACGGGCCGGGGAGCTGTTTTTT.

The chain uses TRBV18 and TRBJ2-2, with 12 bases fitting TRBD2. The CDR3 is 18 amino acids. The ends lost 3 bases at V and 4 bases at J; junction bases unmatched: 9. In germline, CDR1 is KGHSH, CDR2 LQKENI. Written as DNA, the CDR3 is TGTGCCAGCTCACCGCGCCTAGCGGGAGGGCCGAGCACCGGGGAGCTGTTTTTT. Amino acids: CASSPRLAGGPSTGELFF. The full variable domain, its missing parts supplied by reference TRBV18 and TRBJ2-2, is NAGVMQNPRHLVRRRGQEARLRCSPMKGHSHVYWYRQLPEEGLKFMVYLQKENIIDESGMPKERFSAEFPKEGPSILRIQQVVRGDSAAYFCASSPRLAGGPSTGELFFGEGSRLTVL.

This chain uses TRBV5-1 with TRBJ2-3, with a weak D call TRBD1 (5 bases). The CDR3 covers 15 residues. Germline V CDR1 and CDR2: SGHRS, YFSETQ. Trimming took 0 bases from V and 4 from J, leaving 12 bases between them. The CDR3 loop reads CASSLVGRGPDTQYF. CDR3 bases: TGCGCCAGCAGCTTGGTCGGAAGGGGCCCAGATACGCAGTATTTT.

V usage is TRBV19 and J usage is TRBJ2-7; no reliable D call. This CDR3 is built from 13 residues. V lost 5 bases and J 0 bases, leaving 8 bases between the germline ends. Germline V gene lookup returns CDR1 LNHDA and CDR2 SQIVND (reference sequence). The CDR3 sequence: CASSLTVSYEQYF. The CDR3 coding sequence is TGTGCCAGTAGTTTGACTGTCTCCTACGAGCAGTACTTC.

The CDR3 nucleotides are TGTGCCAGCAGCCAAGTAGGCAGGGAAACAACTAATGAAAAACTGTTTTTT. This translates into CASSQVGRETTNEKLFF. The gene calls are TRBV4-2 and TRBJ1-4; TRBD1 might be the D (5 bases). The germline V gene encodes CDR1 LGHNA and CDR2 YNFKEQ. The CDR3 is 17 amino acids. The V gene lost 1 base and the J gene lost 0 bases, with 12 bases spanning the gap.

V gene TRBV15 combines with J gene TRBJ2-7; a possible D gene is TRBD2 (7 bases). Germline values: CDR1 LNHNV, CDR2 YYDKDF (reference sequence). With 5 bases removed from V and 5 bases from J, the gap between germline ends came to 16 bases. The CDR3 length is 14 residues. CDR3 loop: CATSVSGGMDEQYF. The CDR3 region has the DNA TGTGCCACCAGCGTTTCGGGGGGCATGGACGAGCAGTACTTC.

The V and J genes are TRBV9 and TRBJ2-1; no clear D. The CDR3 sequence is 14 residues long. CDR1 and CDR2 from the germline V gene are SGDLS and YYNGEE. Trimming stripped 4 bases from V and 5 bases from J, with 13 bases between. CDR3 sequence reads: CASSLRPRDNEQFF. The CDR3 nucleotides read TGTGCCAGCAGCCTTCGCCCGCGTGACAATGAGCAGTTCTTC.

This chain connects TRBV6-5 to TRBJ2-2, with TRBD1 matching 8 bases. The CDR3 is 15 residues long. V trimming: 7 bases; J trimming: 7 bases; junction bases outside the gene matches: 11. CDR1 and CDR2 from the germline V gene are MNHEY and SVGAGI. DNA of the CDR3: TGTGCCAGCACCAGGGGGCTGGTAACCGGCGGGGAGCTGTTTTTT. Its protein is CASTRGLVTGGELFF.

The chain couples TRBV7-9 to TRBJ2-7; D remains ambiguous. Germline V gives CDR1 SEHNR, CDR2 FQNEAQ (reference sequence). V dropped 2 bases and J dropped 10 bases, with 9 bases sitting between them. The CDR3 sequence is 11 residues long. This CDR3 reads CASSLPGIQYF. CDR3 DNA: TGTGCCAGCAGCTTACCAGGAATTCAGTACTTC.

The rearrangement links TRBV7-2 to TRBJ1-6, with a weak D call TRBD1 (5 bases). Germline values: CDR1 SGHTA, CDR2 FQGNSA. CDR3 length: 15 residues. The V and J ends lost 4 bases and 8 bases respectively, with 15 bases between them. The CDR3 loop is CASSSGALSDSPLHF. The CDR3 coding sequence is TGTGCCAGCAGCTCTGGGGCCCTTTCGGATTCACCCCTCCACTTT.